The source of this T cell receptor beta chain is a study of cytomegalovirus exposure and HLA in healthy donors. Study-wide findings and caveats: Most TCRs appeared rarely, but some public TCRs recurred in many donors. Cytomegalovirus-associated TCR beta chains were listed, numbering 150 to 200.

Profiling relied on immunoSEQ multiplex PCR, and the TCRdb table lists in-frame clones only, not all of them. Found here are about 330,000 clones, roughly 88% of them singletons; the top ten hold about 0.8%. Germline CDR1 and CDR2: LNHDA and SQIVND (reference sequence). The ends were cut back, 3 bases at V and 3 bases at J, with 8 bases in the middle. The length of the CDR3 is 14 residues. As to this clone: As yet, its antigen is unknown.

The chain recombines TRBV19 with TRBJ1-4; a possible D gene is TRBD1 (6 bases). The source material was PBMCs. The TCR was taken from a woman aged 18-29 years in good health and CMV-seronegative. The chain's CDR3 is CASSIWGPNEKLFF. CDR3 nucleotide sequence: TGTGCCAGTAGTATCTGGGGGCCTAATGAAAAACTGTTTTTT.